Below are 5 T cell receptor beta chains sequenced from a single sample in a study of radiation and T cells in renal cell carcinoma. Using immunoSEQ multiplex PCR, the repertoire was profiled, and TCRdb retains in-frame clones only, with some absent. The sample lists about 130,000 clones; roughly 90% were seen once. Time point given: baseline pretreatment blood. Documented treatment: 15 Gy SBRT to primary tumor, nephrectomy 4 weeks later. The sample consisted of blood, taken from a patient whose treatment included radiotherapy and nephrectomy. The receptors come from a woman between 50 and 59 years old with renal cell carcinoma.

The sample holds a few counts of this clone. This chain joins TRBV6-5 and TRBJ1-2; D is uncertain. The CDR3 runs 13 residues. Trimming removed 7 bases from V and 8 bases from J, with 17 bases in between. Germline values: CDR1 MNHEY, CDR2 SVGAGI. The CDR3 nucleotides are TGTGCCAGCACCCAAGCACCCCTTGGGGGCTACACCTTC. It translates to CASTQAPLGGYTF.

The chain uses TRBV6-5 and TRBJ1-5; D unresolved. Germline-derived CDR1 and CDR2 are MNHEY and SVGAGI. CDR3 length: 13 residues. V was trimmed by 6 bases and J by 6 bases, leaving 12 bases between them. CDR3: CASSPDRGQPQHF. The CDR3 coding sequence is TGTGCCAGCAGCCCAGATCGGGGTCAGCCCCAGCATTTT.

The chain has TRBV18 and TRBJ1-4; a weak D match, TRBD1 (6 bases). Germline V CDR1 and CDR2: KGHSH, LQKENI. CDR3 size: 15 residues. V lost 1 base, J lost 8 bases, and 14 bases lay in between. The CDR3 DNA follows: TGTGCCAGCTCACCACATCCAGGGGCCGGGGAAAAACTGTTTTTT. Its translation: CASSPHPGAGEKLFF.

The chain has TRBV10-3 and TRBJ2-7; 8 bases align to TRBD1. Germline CDR1 reads ENHRY; CDR2 reads SYGVKD. The junction had 11 bases not matched to a gene; V was cut back by 2 bases and J by 5 bases. This CDR3 has 16 residues. CDR3 protein: CAISETGQGRGDEQYF. The CDR3 region has the DNA TGTGCCATCAGTGAGACAGGACAGGGTCGGGGTGACGAGCAGTACTTC.

The chain combines TRBV28 with TRBJ1-5; D gene ambiguous. Germline V gene lookup returns CDR1 MDHEN and CDR2 SYDVKM. CDR3 length equals 14 residues. V was clipped by 4 bases and J by 1 base, with 8 bases between them. The CDR3 nucleotides read TGTGCCAGCAGTTCCGTGCCAAGCAATCAGCCCCAGCATTTT. Amino acids: CASSSVPSNQPQHF. Complete variable domain (other parts from reference TRBV28 and TRBJ1-5): DVKVTQSSRYLVKRTGEKVFLECVQDMDHENMFWYRQDPGLGLRLIYFSYDVKMKEKGDIPEGYSVSREKKERFSLILESASTNQTSMYLCASSSVPSNQPQHFGDGTRLSIL.